This TCR beta chain was sequenced in a study of blood T cell repertoires in COVID-19. Study-wide context: The samples span acute and convalescent COVID-19 from the United States, Italy and Spain.

The CDR3 has 13 residues. With 6 bases removed from V and 2 bases from J, the gap between germline ends came to 10 bases. This table comes from immunoSEQ multiplex PCR, and its TCRdb copy is limited to in-frame clones, with some not included. The sample has some 150,000 clones, approximately 80% seen once. The J gene is TRBJ1-1, the V gene TRBV12-3 or TRBV12-4; D is possibly TRBD1 (5 bases). The specimen sequenced was peripheral blood. This TCR was recovered from a man in his 70s with acute or convalescent COVID-19. CDR3 nucleotides: TGTGCCAGCAGCTTCGACAGAAACACTGAAGCTTTCTTT. Encoded protein: CASSFDRNTEAFF.